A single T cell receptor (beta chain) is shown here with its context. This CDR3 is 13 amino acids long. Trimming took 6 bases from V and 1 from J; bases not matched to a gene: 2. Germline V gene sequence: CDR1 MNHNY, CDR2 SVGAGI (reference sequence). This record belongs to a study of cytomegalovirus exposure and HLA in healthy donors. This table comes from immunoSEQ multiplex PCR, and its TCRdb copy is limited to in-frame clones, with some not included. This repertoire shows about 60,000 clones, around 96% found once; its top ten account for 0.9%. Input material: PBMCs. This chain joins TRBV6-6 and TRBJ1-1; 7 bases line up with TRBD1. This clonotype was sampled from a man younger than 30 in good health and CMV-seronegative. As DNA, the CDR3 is TGTGCCAGCAGGCACAGGGGGAACACTGAAGCTTTCTTT. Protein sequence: CASRHRGNTEAFF.